This TCR beta chain was retrieved from a study of naive and memory T cell subsets. Regarding the study as a whole: Over 85% of naive TCR sequences appeared only once, unlike memory subsets. Expression changes during T cell differentiation may affect RNA-based TCR counts.

The beta constant-region primer was an equimolar mix of two oligonucleotides covering TRBC1 and TRBC2. TCRdb itself ran the UMI-ligation and nested PCR reads through MiXCR, one entry per CDR3 protein. The table lists 84,000 or so distinct CDR3 sequences, 7% of them singletons, with around 1.6% in the top ten. This clonotype has more than one count but fewer than ten. Its target is not known. The germline CDR1 and CDR2 sequences are DFQATT and SNEGSKA (reference sequence). There are 15 residues in the CDR3. V was pared by 5 bases and J by 4 bases, with 18 bases between. V gene TRBV20-1 combines with J gene TRBJ2-1; possibly TRBD1 for D (6 bases). Sequences were obtained from central memory CD4+ T cells from blood. The TCR was taken from a human donor in good health. The CDR3 DNA reads TGCAGTGCTGGTCCCCCTAGGGGGAGATACAATGAGCAGTTCTTC. It translates to CSAGPPRGRYNEQFF.